Shown below are 11 T cell receptor beta chains from a single sample sequenced in a study of shared clonotypes between healthy human individuals. Assay used: immunoSEQ multiplex PCR; TCRdb lists only in-frame clones, some missing. The sample shows around 600,000 clones, roughly 96% of them seen only once. CD45RO negativity and positive selection for CCR7 defined naive CD8 cells, a population that excluded terminally differentiated effector memory CD45RA+ cells. The source material was naive CD8+ T cells sorted from blood. The receptors were gathered from a woman between 25 and 40 years old in good health.

This chain joins TRBV5-6 and TRBJ2-7; 9 bases fit TRBD1. Germline assignment: CDR1 SGHDT and CDR2 YYEEEE. The CDR3 totals 17 residues. Trimming removed 4 bases from V and 5 bases from J; junction bases left unmatched: 16. CDR3 in amino acids: CASSGTGSWALGNEQYF. Written as DNA, the CDR3 is TGTGCCAGCAGCGGGACAGGGTCATGGGCTTTAGGAAACGAGCAGTACTTC.

The chain has TRBV27 and TRBJ1-5, with D unclear. Germline loops: CDR1 MNHEY, CDR2 SMNVEV (reference sequence). The CDR3 covers 15 residues. V dropped 3 bases and J dropped 0 bases, with 9 bases sitting between them. The CDR3 is CASSFNLNSNQPQHF. The CDR3 nucleotides are TGTGCCAGCAGTTTCAATCTTAATAGCAATCAGCCCCAGCATTTT.

The gene calls are TRBV4-1 and TRBJ2-7; 7 bases align to TRBD1. After removal of 0 bases from V and 3 bases from J, the junction contained 5 bases not matched to a gene. The germline V gene encodes CDR1 MGHRA and CDR2 YSYEKL. CDR3 length equals 15 residues. The CDR3 sequence is CASSQEGTVYYEQYF. The DNA for the CDR3 is TGCGCCAGCAGCCAAGAAGGGACAGTCTACTACGAGCAGTACTTC.

The J gene is TRBJ1-5, the V gene TRBV6-1; tentative D call: TRBD1 (5 bases). The CDR3 covers 18 residues. CDR1 and CDR2 from the germline V gene are MNHNS and SASEGT. V gave up 3 bases and J gave up 0 bases, with 18 bases separating them. In DNA form, the CDR3 reads TGTGCCAGCAGTGACCCGGGACGAAAGTCATATAGCAATCAGCCCCAGCATTTT. Translated, it gives CASSDPGRKSYSNQPQHF.

CDR3 sequence (DNA): TGTGCCTGGAGGGCGAGGGCCACCTTCTTC. Translating it yields CAWRARATFF. V gene TRBV30 combines with J gene TRBJ2-1, with D perhaps TRBD2 (5 bases). The CDR3 is made up of 10 amino acids. V lost 3 bases and J 16 bases, leaving 13 bases between the germline ends. Germline CDR1 is GTSNPN and CDR2 is SVGIG (reference sequence). Full variable domain (remainder filled in from reference TRBV30 and TRBJ2-1): SQTIHQWPATLVQPVGSPLSLECTVEGTSNPNLYWYRQAAGRGLQLLFYSVGIGQISSEVPQNLSASRPQDRQFILSSKKLLLSDSGFYLCAWRARATFFGPGTRLTVL.

V usage is TRBV6-1 and J usage is TRBJ2-3; unclear D gene. The V end was cut by 0 bases, the J end by 6 bases, with 16 bases between. The CDR3 has 16 residues. CDR1 is MNHNS, CDR2 SASEGT, per germline. The CDR3 region is CASSEASAPPWDTQYF. CDR3 coding DNA: TGTGCCAGCAGTGAAGCCTCGGCTCCTCCGTGGGATACGCAGTATTTT.

The V gene is TRBV10-1, the J gene TRBJ2-2; 8 nucleotides line up with TRBD2. CDR1 and CDR2 (germline): WNHNN, SYGVQD (reference sequence). This CDR3 comprises 14 residues. J lost 5 bases, V lost 2 bases, and 1 base had no gene match. The CDR3 loop is CASSETGGTGELFF. CDR3 DNA: TGCGCCAGCAGTGAGACGGGAGGGACCGGGGAGCTGTTTTTT.

The rearrangement joins TRBV27 to TRBJ1-1; D is undetermined. The CDR3 runs to 13 residues. Trimming pared 4 bases from V and 3 bases from J, leaving 9 bases between. Germline CDR1 MNHEY, CDR2 SMNVEV (reference sequence). The DNA of the CDR3 is TGTGCCAGCAGTTACAGCAGACACACTGAAGCTTTCTTT. It translates to CASSYSRHTEAFF.

V usage is TRBV25-1 and J usage is TRBJ2-5; no clear D gene. This CDR3 comprises 12 residues. Trimming took off 1 base at V and 5 bases at J, with 5 bases between the two ends. Germline lookup yields CDR1 MGHDK and CDR2 SYGVNS. CDR3 in amino acids: CASSEFMETQYF. The CDR3 DNA reads as TGTGCCAGCAGTGAATTTATGGAGACCCAGTACTTC.

The chain is built from TRBV7-9 and TRBJ2-1; D may be TRBD2 (6 bases). CDR1 is SEHNR and CDR2 is FQNEAQ in the germline V gene (reference sequence). CDR3 length: 16 amino acids. Trimming left V 5 bases short and J 4 bases short, with 18 bases between. The CDR3 spells CASSPAVGGVYNEQFF. DNA for the CDR3: TGTGCCAGCAGCCCCGCAGTCGGGGGTGTATACAATGAGCAGTTCTTC.

As DNA, the CDR3 is TGTGCCAGCACCACAGGGGCCTATCTGAACACTGAAGCTTTCTTT. This sequence encodes CASTTGAYLNTEAFF. V usage is TRBV6-6 and J usage is TRBJ1-1; 7 nucleotides align to TRBD1. CDR1 is MNHNY, CDR2 SVGAGI, per germline (reference sequence). Germline trimming cut 7 bases from V and 0 bases from J; bases unmatched to any gene: 8. CDR3 length: 15 residues.